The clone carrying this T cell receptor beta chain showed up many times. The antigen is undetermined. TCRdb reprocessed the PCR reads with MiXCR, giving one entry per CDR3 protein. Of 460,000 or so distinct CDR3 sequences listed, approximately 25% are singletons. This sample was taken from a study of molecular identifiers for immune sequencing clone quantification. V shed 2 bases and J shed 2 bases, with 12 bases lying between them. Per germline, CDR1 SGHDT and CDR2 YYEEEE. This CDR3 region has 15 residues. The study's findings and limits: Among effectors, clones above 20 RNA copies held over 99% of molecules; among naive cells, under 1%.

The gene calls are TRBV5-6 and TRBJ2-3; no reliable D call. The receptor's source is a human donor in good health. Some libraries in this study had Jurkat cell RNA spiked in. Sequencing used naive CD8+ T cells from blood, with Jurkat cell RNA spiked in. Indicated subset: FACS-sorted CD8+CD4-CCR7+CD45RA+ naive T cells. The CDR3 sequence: CASSFTPQITDTQYF. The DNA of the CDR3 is TGTGCCAGCAGCTTTACACCACAAATCACAGATACGCAGTATTTT.